This T cell receptor (beta chain) came from a study of neurological immune-mediated disorders. Looking at the study overall: For the 35 or so multiple sclerosis patients, the disease was relapsing-remitting in around 31 and secondary progressive in 3. Study-level results: Patients with HTLV-1-associated myelopathy had the highest level of TCR clonal expansion, whereas patients with multiple sclerosis had the lowest level, falling beneath the level found in healthy controls.

CDR1 is DFQATT and CDR2 is SNEGSKA in the germline V gene (reference sequence). The CDR3 has 16 amino acids. V lost 4 bases, J lost 12 bases, and 28 bases lay in between. One entry per CDR3 protein results from TCRdb running MiXCR on the 5' RACE reads. The sample records approximately 60,000 distinct CDR3 sequences, 3.5% being singletons. 2 million PBMCs stored at -80 C were the source of the unsorted libraries. This clonotype occurred a few times. The antigen is undetermined. The source is a woman aged 30 to 39 with multiple sclerosis. The rearrangement joins TRBV20-1 to TRBJ2-1; no definite D call. The sequenced sample consisted of PBMCs. The CDR3 sequence: CSAINPGSRSSKRQFF. The CDR3 DNA is TGCAGTGCTATAAACCCGGGTAGCCGTTCCTCCAAAAGGCAGTTCTTC.